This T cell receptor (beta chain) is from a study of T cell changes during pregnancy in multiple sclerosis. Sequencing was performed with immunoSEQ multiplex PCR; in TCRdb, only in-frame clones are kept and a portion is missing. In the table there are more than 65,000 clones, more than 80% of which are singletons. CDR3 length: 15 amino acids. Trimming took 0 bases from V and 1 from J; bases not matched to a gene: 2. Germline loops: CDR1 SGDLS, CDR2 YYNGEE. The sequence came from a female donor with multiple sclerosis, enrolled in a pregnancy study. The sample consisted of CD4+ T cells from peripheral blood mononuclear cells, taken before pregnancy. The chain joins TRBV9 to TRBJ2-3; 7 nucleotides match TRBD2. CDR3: CASSVASGGTDTQYF. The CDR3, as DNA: TGTGCCAGCAGCGTAGCCAGCGGGGGCACAGATACGCAGTATTTT. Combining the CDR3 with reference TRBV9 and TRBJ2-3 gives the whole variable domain DSGVTQTPKHLITATGQRVTLRCSPRSGDLSVYWYQQSLDQGLQFLIQYYNGEERAKGNILERFSAQQFPDLHSELNLSSLELGDSALYFCASSVASGGTDTQYFGPGTRLTVL.